This T cell receptor beta chain derives from a study of blood T cell repertoires in COVID-19. At the level of the study: Sites across the United States, Italy and Spain contributed samples from acute and convalescent COVID-19.

J gave up 5 bases and V 5 bases, and 5 bases lay outside the gene matches. The CDR3 covers 14 residues. Germline V lookup: CDR1 SGHRS, CDR2 YFSETQ. Measured with immunoSEQ multiplex PCR; TCRdb has only the in-frame clones, and not every one. The sample lists tens of thousands of clones, around nine tenths occurring once. The material sequenced was peripheral blood. V gene TRBV5-1 combines with J gene TRBJ1-1; 11 positions agree with TRBD1. This TCR was sampled from a man aged 55 to 70 with active or convalescent COVID-19. DNA for the CDR3: TGCGCCAGCAGGACCGGGACAGGGGGGACTGAAGCTTTCTTT. This encodes CASRTGTGGTEAFF.